The clone carrying this T cell receptor (beta chain) was seen ten or more times. Its antigen is unknown. Germline CDR1 reads SGHRS; CDR2 reads YFSETQ. Trimming took 0 bases from V and 6 from J, leaving 11 bases between them. This CDR3 comprises 14 residues. These data originate in a study of neurological immune-mediated disorders. TCRdb re-analysed the 5' RACE reads in MiXCR, keeping a single row per CDR3 protein. This table holds some 66,000 distinct CDR3 sequences, over 4% found once. Study-wide findings and caveats: Among expanded clones, no CDR3 amino acid sequences were shared across subjects, a pattern suggesting private repertoires in all groups.

Sequenced sample: PBMCs. This chain joins TRBV5-1 and TRBJ2-3, with D perhaps TRBD1 or TRBD2 (6 bases each). This receptor was taken from a man over 45 with multiple sclerosis. The CDR3 here is CASSLEGGLDTQYF. The CDR3 region has the DNA TGCGCCAGCAGCTTGGAAGGGGGGCTGGATACGCAGTATTTT.